Included here is one T cell receptor (beta chain) sequence, with context. This specimen belongs to a study of blood T cell repertoires in COVID-19. For the study at large: Samples came from the United States, Italy and Spain, spanning acute and convalescent COVID-19. The analysed material was cDNA or gDNA that came from T cells, B-cell-depleted T cells, or PBMCs.

Germline loops: CDR1 MNHEY, CDR2 SVGAGI. The V gene lost 6 bases and the J gene lost 5 bases, with 14 bases spanning the gap. This CDR3 spans 15 amino acids. Profiling relied on immunoSEQ multiplex PCR, and the TCRdb table lists in-frame clones only, not all of them. The data show 100,000 to 150,000 clones, under 90% seen once. Enrollees, about 18 to 89 years old, lived in approximately 24 US areas. Cohort placement rested on clinical history that participants reported themselves. This sequence joins TRBV6-5 and TRBJ1-6; perhaps TRBD1 as D (5 bases). The sample taken for sequencing was PBMCs or T cells enriched from blood (not recorded which). This receptor was taken from a man in his forties with acute COVID-19. The CDR3 nucleotides are TGTGCCAGCAGCTTTATACTCAGGGATAATTCACCCCTCCACTTT. Protein product: CASSFILRDNSPLHF.